A single sample is the source of the 10 T cell receptor beta chains below, sequenced in a study of blood T cell repertoires in COVID-19. TCRdb keeps only in-frame clones here, not all; method: immunoSEQ multiplex PCR. This table holds about 97,000 clones, about 83% found once. Sequenced material: peripheral blood. All receptors derive from a man aged 35 to 55 with active or convalescent COVID-19.

This clone was detected once. The V call is TRBV6-6, the J call TRBJ2-7, with D tentatively TRBD2 (5 bases). The CDR3 extends over 13 amino acids. CDR1 and CDR2 (germline): MNHNY, SVGAGI (reference sequence). The V and J ends lost 4 bases and 5 bases respectively, with 12 bases between them. The CDR3 sequence: CASSSTSGNEQYF. CDR3 nucleotides: TGTGCCAGCAGTTCCACGTCGGGGAACGAGCAGTACTTC.

The rearrangement joins TRBV2 to TRBJ1-5; tentative D call: TRBD1 (6 bases). Trimming removed 3 bases at V and 4 bases at J, with 13 bases between. Germline CDR1 SNHLY, CDR2 FYNNEI. This CDR3 has 15 amino acids. CDR3 nucleotides: TGTGCCAGCAGTGACCGGGACAACAAAAATCAGCCCCAGCATTTT. Its protein is CASSDRDNKNQPQHF. The full variable domain, rest sourced from reference TRBV2 and TRBJ1-5, is EPEVTQTPSHQVTQMGQEVILRCVPISNHLYFYWYRQILGQKVEFLVSFYNNEISEKSEIFDDQFSVERPDGSNFTLKIRSTKLEDSAMYFCASSDRDNKNQPQHFGDGTRLSIL.

V gene TRBV7-2 combines with J gene TRBJ2-3; 7 nucleotides line up with TRBD1. This CDR3 is 14 amino acids long. J was trimmed by 4 bases and V by 2 bases; bases with no gene match: 3. Per germline, CDR1 SGHTA and CDR2 FQGNSA. The CDR3 DNA reads as TGTGCCAGCAGCTTACAGGGGGTCGCAGATACGCAGTATTTT. As protein: CASSLQGVADTQYF.

The chain combines TRBV4-3 with TRBJ2-6; D gene uncertain. The CDR3 runs 16 residues. V shed 1 base and J shed 1 base, with 8 bases lying between them. Germline CDR1 is LGHNA and CDR2 is YSLEER. As DNA, the CDR3 is TGCGCCAGCAGCCAAGCGGTCTTGTCTGGGGCCAACGTCCTGACTTTC. Translating gives CASSQAVLSGANVLTF.

This sequence joins TRBV5-4 and TRBJ2-3; weak D call: TRBD2 (5 bases). V lost 3 bases to trimming and J lost 2 bases, with 13 bases between them. The V gene's germline CDR1 is SGHNT and CDR2 YYREEE (reference sequence). The CDR3 is made up of 15 amino acids. The CDR3 coding sequence is TGTGCCAGCAGCTCAACAGCGGTTCTCACAGATACGCAGTATTTT. It codes for CASSSTAVLTDTQYF.

CDR3 amino acids: CASSPRTGLVTEAFF. As DNA, the CDR3 is TGTGCCAGCAGTCCCCGGACAGGGTTAGTTACTGAAGCTTTCTTT. V gene TRBV27 combines with J gene TRBJ1-1, with 8 nucleotides matching TRBD1. Germline V gives CDR1 MNHEY, CDR2 SMNVEV (reference sequence). The CDR3 extends over 15 amino acids. V trimming: 5 bases; J trimming: 5 bases; junction bases outside the gene matches: 10.

The V call is TRBV6-2 or TRBV6-3, the J call TRBJ2-7, with D tentatively TRBD2 (5 bases). Looked up from germline, CDR1 is MNHEY and CDR2 is SVGEGT. Trimming removed 2 bases from V and 2 bases from J, with 7 bases in between. The CDR3 runs to 13 residues. The CDR3 loop reads CASSYVGTYEQYF. The DNA for the CDR3 is TGTGCCAGCAGTTACGTCGGGACCTACGAGCAGTACTTC.

This sequence joins TRBV11-2 and TRBJ1-1; 10 bases align to TRBD1. Germline CDR1 is SGHAT and CDR2 is FQNNGV. The length of the CDR3 is 13 residues. Trimming removed 0 bases from V and 12 bases from J; junction bases left unmatched: 4. CDR3 bases: TGTGCCAGCAGCTTAGATAAGGGACAGGGGTCTTTCTTT. Protein product: CASSLDKGQGSFF.

V gene TRBV28 combines with J gene TRBJ1-3; 8 nucleotides line up with TRBD1. V shed 8 bases, J shed 6 bases, and the junction held 6 bases outside the gene matches. This CDR3 has 13 residues. Germline CDR1 MDHEN, CDR2 SYDVKM. For the CDR3, the DNA is TGTGCCAGCCGCCAGGGGGCTGAAAACACCATATATTTT. Residues: CASRQGAENTIYF.

V is TRBV7-9 and J is TRBJ1-4; possible D gene TRBD1, 6 bases. Trimming took off 5 bases at V and 8 bases at J, with 18 bases between the two ends. The CDR3 spans 15 residues. CDR1 and CDR2 from the germline V gene are SEHNR and FQNEAQ (reference sequence). The CDR3 DNA reads as TGTGCCAGCAGCCTACCACAGGGTGGGTACGAAAAACTGTTTTTT. Its protein product is CASSLPQGGYEKLFF. The whole variable domain, filled in from reference TRBV7-9 and TRBJ1-4, reads DTGVSQNPRHKITKRGQNVTFRCDPISEHNRLYWYRQTLGQGPEFLTYFQNEAQLEKSRLLSDRFSAERPKGSFSTLEIQRTEQGDSAMYLCASSLPQGGYEKLFFGSGTQLSVL.